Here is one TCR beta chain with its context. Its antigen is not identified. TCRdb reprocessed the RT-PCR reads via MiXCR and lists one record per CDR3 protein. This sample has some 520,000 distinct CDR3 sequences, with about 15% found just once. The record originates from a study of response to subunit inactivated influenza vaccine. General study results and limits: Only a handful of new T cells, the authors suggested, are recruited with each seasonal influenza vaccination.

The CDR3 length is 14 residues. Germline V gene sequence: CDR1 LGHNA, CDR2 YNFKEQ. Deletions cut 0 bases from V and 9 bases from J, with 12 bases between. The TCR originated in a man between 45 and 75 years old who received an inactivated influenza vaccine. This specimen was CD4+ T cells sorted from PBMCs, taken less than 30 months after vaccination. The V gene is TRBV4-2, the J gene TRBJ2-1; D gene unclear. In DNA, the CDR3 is TGTGCCAGCAGCCAAGATTGGCCCCGTTTTGAGCAGTTCTTC. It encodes CASSQDWPRFEQFF.